A selection of T cell receptor beta chains follows, all from one sample in a study of CD8+ T cells in alopecia areata. Assay: immunoSEQ multiplex PCR; the TCRdb copy retains only in-frame clones and omits some. The table lists approximately 42,000 clones, around 71% of them singletons. The sequencing here drew on CD8+ T cells sorted from blood, taken at week 4, from a patient treated with tofacitinib. These receptors were collected from a human donor with alopecia areata. CDR3s include the opening cysteine and the closing phenylalanine or tryptophan. Each record gives: V gene, J gene, CDR3 length, clone size, D gene, CDR3 DNA, CDR3 protein. A D gene is named only where the DNA matches it firmly. Rows may omit the clone size; those that give it use once, few, many or a size class.

V gene: TRBV11-2
J gene: TRBJ2-2
CDR3 length: 14
clone size: .
D gene: .
CDR3 DNA: TGTGCCAGCAGCTTAGTAGGGCTAGCCGGGGAGCTGTTTTTT
CDR3 protein: CASSLVGLAGELFF

V gene: TRBV13
J gene: TRBJ2-3
CDR3 length: 14
clone size: .
D gene: TRBD1
CDR3 DNA: TGTGCCAGCAGCGCCGGGACAGGAAGAGATACGCAGTATTTT
CDR3 protein: CASSAGTGRDTQYF

V gene: TRBV29-1
J gene: TRBJ1-1
CDR3 length: 13
clone size: .
D gene: .
CDR3 DNA: TGCAGCGTTGTGGGGGGGTCGAACACTGAAGCTTTCTTT
CDR3 protein: CSVVGGSNTEAFF

V gene: TRBV5-4
J gene: TRBJ2-1
CDR3 length: 14
clone size: .
D gene: TRBD1
CDR3 DNA: TGTGCCAGCAGCTTGGTACAGGGGCCCAATGAGCAGTTCTTC
CDR3 protein: CASSLVQGPNEQFF

V gene: TRBV29-1
J gene: TRBJ2-7
CDR3 length: 12
clone size: once
D gene: .
CDR3 DNA: TGCAGCGTCGAGTCTGACTCCTACGAGCAGTACTTC
CDR3 protein: CSVESDSYEQYF

V gene: TRBV30
J gene: TRBJ1-1
CDR3 length: 15
clone size: .
D gene: .
CDR3 DNA: TGTGCCTGGATTCCAGGGGCCCGGAGGTACACTGAAGCTTTCTTT
CDR3 protein: CAWIPGARRYTEAFF

V gene: TRBV28
J gene: TRBJ1-2
CDR3 length: 13
clone size: .
D gene: TRBD1
CDR3 DNA: TGTGCCAGTGCGACAGGGGATTACTATGGCTACACCTTC
CDR3 protein: CASATGDYYGYTF

V gene: TRBV30
J gene: TRBJ1-2
CDR3 length: 12
clone size: .
D gene: TRBD1
CDR3 DNA: TGTGCCTGGGACAGGGGATTCTATGGCTACACCTTC
CDR3 protein: CAWDRGFYGYTF

V gene: TRBV29-1
J gene: TRBJ2-7
CDR3 length: 12
clone size: .
D gene: .
CDR3 DNA: TGCAGCGTTGAGTTAGAACACCGCGAGCAGTACTTC
CDR3 protein: CSVELEHREQYF

V gene: TRBV29-1
J gene: TRBJ2-6
CDR3 length: 12
clone size: .
D gene: .
CDR3 DNA: TGCAGCGTTGAAACTGGGGCCAACGTCCTGACTTTC
CDR3 protein: CSVETGANVLTF

V gene: TRBV6-6
J gene: TRBJ1-1
CDR3 length: 13
clone size: many
D gene: .
CDR3 DNA: TGTGCCTCGGGCGGGGGGCTCGGCACTGAAGCTTTCTTT
CDR3 protein: CASGGGLGTEAFF

V gene: TRBV4-3
J gene: TRBJ1-2
CDR3 length: 15
clone size: once
D gene: TRBD1
CDR3 DNA: TGCGCCAGCAGCCAAGATCCCGGGACAGCCTATGGCTACACCTTC
CDR3 protein: CASSQDPGTAYGYTF

V gene: TRBV7-9
J gene: TRBJ1-5
CDR3 length: 14
clone size: .
D gene: TRBD1
CDR3 DNA: TGTGCCAGCAGCTTAGGGACAGGCTGGGAGCCCCAGCATTTT
CDR3 protein: CASSLGTGWEPQHF

V gene: TRBV14
J gene: TRBJ1-4
CDR3 length: 17
clone size: medium-sized
D gene: TRBD1
CDR3 DNA: TGTGCCAGCAGCCACTTCACAGGAGGGGGCTTTAATGAAAAACTGTTTTTT
CDR3 protein: CASSHFTGGGFNEKLFF

V gene: TRBV25-1
J gene: TRBJ1-2
CDR3 length: 13
clone size: few
D gene: .
CDR3 DNA: TGTGCCAGCAGTGCCGGCCACAGGGACGGCTACACCTTC
CDR3 protein: CASSAGHRDGYTF

V gene: TRBV29-1
J gene: TRBJ2-2
CDR3 length: 12
clone size: .
D gene: .
CDR3 DNA: TGCAGCGGTACTAACCCCGATGGGGAGCTGTTTTTT
CDR3 protein: CSGTNPDGELFF

V gene: TRBV30
J gene: TRBJ2-7
CDR3 length: 11
clone size: .
D gene: TRBD1
CDR3 DNA: TGTGCATCGGGCAGGGGGTACGAGCAGTACTTC
CDR3 protein: CASGRGYEQYF

V gene: TRBV29-1
J gene: TRBJ2-7
CDR3 length: 13
clone size: .
D gene: TRBD1
CDR3 DNA: TGCAGCGTTGGAGGGACAGGGCCGCACGAGCAGTACTTC
CDR3 protein: CSVGGTGPHEQYF

V gene: TRBV29-1
J gene: TRBJ1-1
CDR3 length: 14
clone size: .
D gene: .
CDR3 DNA: TGCAGCGGCAGGGGCTCCGAAACGAACACTGAAGCTTTCTTT
CDR3 protein: CSGRGSETNTEAFF

V gene: TRBV13
J gene: TRBJ1-1
CDR3 length: 13
clone size: .
D gene: TRBD1
CDR3 DNA: TGTGCCAGCAGTTCCGCAGGGGGCACTGAAGCTTTCTTT
CDR3 protein: CASSSAGGTEAFF

V gene: TRBV29-1
J gene: TRBJ2-1
CDR3 length: 14
clone size: .
D gene: TRBD1
CDR3 DNA: TGCAGCGTTGGGGACAGCCCAGCTGGTGGTGAGCAGTTCTTC
CDR3 protein: CSVGDSPAGGEQFF

V gene: TRBV7-2
J gene: TRBJ2-7
CDR3 length: 14
clone size: .
D gene: .
CDR3 DNA: TGTGCCAGCAGCTTAGCTCAGGGCCAGGGAGAGCAGTACTTC
CDR3 protein: CASSLAQGQGEQYF

V gene: TRBV5-1
J gene: TRBJ1-1
CDR3 length: 17
clone size: once
D gene: .
CDR3 DNA: TGCGCCAGCAGCTTCGGACATGCCCTCCCCGGGAACACTGAAGCTTTCTTT
CDR3 protein: CASSFGHALPGNTEAFF

V gene: TRBV4-3
J gene: TRBJ1-2
CDR3 length: 13
clone size: .
D gene: .
CDR3 DNA: TGCGCCAGCAGCCAAGATGATGTGGATGGCTACACCTTC
CDR3 protein: CASSQDDVDGYTF

V gene: TRBV29-1
J gene: TRBJ2-7
CDR3 length: 11
clone size: .
D gene: .
CDR3 DNA: TGCAGCGTCCTCAGGGGATGGGAGCAGTACTTC
CDR3 protein: CSVLRGWEQYF

V gene: TRBV27
J gene: TRBJ2-7
CDR3 length: 15
clone size: .
D gene: TRBD2
CDR3 DNA: TGTGCCAGCAGTTACGGACTAGCGGGGAGGTACGAGCAGTACTTC
CDR3 protein: CASSYGLAGRYEQYF

V gene: TRBV29-1
J gene: TRBJ2-3
CDR3 length: 13
clone size: .
D gene: .
CDR3 DNA: TGCAGCGTTGAAGAGTCAGGCACAGATACGCAGTATTTT
CDR3 protein: CSVEESGTDTQYF

V gene: TRBV19
J gene: TRBJ1-5
CDR3 length: 15
clone size: .
D gene: .
CDR3 DNA: TGTGCCAGTAGTCCTGGGACAAATAGCAATCAGCCCCAGCATTTT
CDR3 protein: CASSPGTNSNQPQHF

V gene: TRBV29-1
J gene: TRBJ2-1
CDR3 length: 14
clone size: .
D gene: .
CDR3 DNA: TGCAGCGTTGAAGGGCACAGCTCCTACAATGAGCAGTTCTTC
CDR3 protein: CSVEGHSSYNEQFF

V gene: TRBV4-1
J gene: TRBJ1-1
CDR3 length: 15
clone size: few
D gene: .
CDR3 DNA: TGCGCCAGCAGGCCTCAGAAGACCCAGAACACTGAAGCTTTCTTT
CDR3 protein: CASRPQKTQNTEAFF

V gene: TRBV9
J gene: TRBJ1-6
CDR3 length: 12
clone size: once
D gene: .
CDR3 DNA: TGTGCCAGCAGCGTCGGAAGCTCACCCCTCCACTTT
CDR3 protein: CASSVGSSPLHF

V gene: TRBV29-1
J gene: TRBJ2-6
CDR3 length: 20
clone size: once
D gene: .
CDR3 DNA: TGCAGCGTCGACACCTCAAAAGCGGGACAGATAAACTCTGGGGCCAACGTCCTGACTTTC
CDR3 protein: CSVDTSKAGQINSGANVLTF

V gene: TRBV7-2
J gene: TRBJ2-3
CDR3 length: 19
clone size: .
D gene: .
CDR3 DNA: TGTGCCAGCAGCTTTGCCTGGGGAAGGCCGGGGGCCCTCACAGATACGCAGTATTTT
CDR3 protein: CASSFAWGRPGALTDTQYF

V gene: TRBV25-1
J gene: TRBJ2-1
CDR3 length: 15
clone size: few
D gene: TRBD2
CDR3 DNA: TGTGCCAGCAGTGATCCAGCGGGGCACTACAATGAGCAGTTCTTC
CDR3 protein: CASSDPAGHYNEQFF

V gene: TRBV29-1
J gene: TRBJ1-1
CDR3 length: 11
clone size: .
D gene: .
CDR3 DNA: TGCAGCGTTGAAGATCGGGTTGAAGCTTTCTTT
CDR3 protein: CSVEDRVEAFF

V gene: TRBV2
J gene: TRBJ2-7
CDR3 length: 13
clone size: .
D gene: TRBD1
CDR3 DNA: TGTGCCAGCAGGGACAGGGAGGACTACGAGCAGTACTTC
CDR3 protein: CASRDREDYEQYF

V gene: TRBV30
J gene: TRBJ1-5
CDR3 length: 13
clone size: .
D gene: .
CDR3 DNA: TGTGCCTGGAGTGAGGGCGGGGGACAGCCCCAGCATTTT
CDR3 protein: CAWSEGGGQPQHF

V gene: TRBV15
J gene: TRBJ2-1
CDR3 length: 14
clone size: .
D gene: .
CDR3 DNA: TGTGCCACCAGCAGAGATCGTACGGCCAATGAGCAGTTCTTC
CDR3 protein: CATSRDRTANEQFF

V gene: TRBV30
J gene: TRBJ1-1
CDR3 length: 14
clone size: .
D gene: .
CDR3 DNA: TGTGCCTCCTCAGGACAGACCCAGGGGACTGAAGCTTTCTTT
CDR3 protein: CASSGQTQGTEAFF

V gene: TRBV5-1
J gene: TRBJ2-7
CDR3 length: 16
clone size: .
D gene: TRBD1
CDR3 DNA: TGCGCCAGCAGCTTGGTGGTTGGGGACAGCTACTACGAGCAGTACTTC
CDR3 protein: CASSLVVGDSYYEQYF

V gene: TRBV2
J gene: TRBJ1-5
CDR3 length: 15
clone size: once
D gene: .
CDR3 DNA: TGTGCCAGCAGGGCAGCCCCTAAGGGAAATCAGCCCCAGCATTTT
CDR3 protein: CASRAAPKGNQPQHF

V gene: TRBV30
J gene: TRBJ1-2
CDR3 length: 13
clone size: .
D gene: .
CDR3 DNA: TGTGCCTGGAGTGTGGGCAGGGTCGATGGCTACACCTTC
CDR3 protein: CAWSVGRVDGYTF

V gene: TRBV4-3
J gene: TRBJ1-6
CDR3 length: 13
clone size: .
D gene: .
CDR3 DNA: TGCGCCAGCAGCCCCGACAGGATTTCACCCCTCCACTTT
CDR3 protein: CASSPDRISPLHF

V gene: TRBV7-2
J gene: TRBJ2-5
CDR3 length: 12
clone size: .
D gene: .
CDR3 DNA: TGTGCCAGCAGCTTCTATCAAGAGACCCAGTACTTC
CDR3 protein: CASSFYQETQYF

V gene: TRBV7-9
J gene: TRBJ1-4
CDR3 length: 15
clone size: few
D gene: .
CDR3 DNA: TGTGCCAGCAGCGAACCGGGACGGGGAACCGAAAAACTGTTTTTT
CDR3 protein: CASSEPGRGTEKLFF

V gene: TRBV4-3
J gene: TRBJ1-5
CDR3 length: 15
clone size: .
D gene: .
CDR3 DNA: TGCGCCAGCAGCCAAGATAGGGATAGCAATCAGCCCCAGCATTTT
CDR3 protein: CASSQDRDSNQPQHF

V gene: TRBV4-1
J gene: TRBJ2-2
CDR3 length: 14
clone size: .
D gene: .
CDR3 DNA: TGCGCCAGCAGCCAACTACAGGGCACCGGGGAGCTGTTTTTT
CDR3 protein: CASSQLQGTGELFF

V gene: TRBV5-1
J gene: TRBJ2-7
CDR3 length: 14
clone size: .
D gene: .
CDR3 DNA: TGCGCCAGCAGCTTCGGCCTCGCACAGGAGGAGCAGTACTTC
CDR3 protein: CASSFGLAQEEQYF

V gene: TRBV9
J gene: TRBJ1-1
CDR3 length: 14
clone size: .
D gene: TRBD1
CDR3 DNA: TGTGCCAGCAGCGTAGCCCAGGGGGGTACTGAAGCTTTCTTT
CDR3 protein: CASSVAQGGTEAFF

V gene: TRBV29-1
J gene: TRBJ2-1
CDR3 length: 14
clone size: .
D gene: .
CDR3 DNA: TGCAGCGTCCCCCAGATGAGCTCCTACAATGAGCAGTTCTTC
CDR3 protein: CSVPQMSSYNEQFF

V gene: TRBV29-1
J gene: TRBJ2-7
CDR3 length: 13
clone size: .
D gene: .
CDR3 DNA: TGCAGCGTTGGGACAGTCAACTCCTACGAGCAGTACTTC
CDR3 protein: CSVGTVNSYEQYF

V gene: TRBV30
J gene: TRBJ1-1
CDR3 length: 14
clone size: once
D gene: TRBD1
CDR3 DNA: TGTGCCTGGAGTGTACAGGGGCTAGACACTGAAGCTTTCTTT
CDR3 protein: CAWSVQGLDTEAFF